This T cell receptor (beta chain) was captured in a study of T cells in Graves' hyperthyroidism and ophthalmopathy. This clonotype was recorded many times. Germline CDR1 is MNHEY and CDR2 is SVGAGI. Trimming left V 2 bases short and J 2 bases short, with 9 bases between. CDR3 length: 14 residues. RNA transcripts were the template for amplifying TCR beta CDR3 regions. During a first-round RT-PCR of the TCR CDR3, the HTBI primer set was used. TCRdb called the multiplex PCR reads again in MiXCR, with one record for every CDR3 protein. This sample has some 400,000 distinct CDR3 sequences, with approximately 20% found just once.

Material for sequencing was blood. This sequence originates from a woman aged 18 to 35 with Graves' hyperthyroidism. The chain links TRBV6-5 to TRBJ1-2; D gene uncertain. In DNA form, the CDR3 reads TGTGCCAGCAGTTACCTACAAGGCAACTATGGCTACACCTTC. This sequence encodes CASSYLQGNYGYTF.